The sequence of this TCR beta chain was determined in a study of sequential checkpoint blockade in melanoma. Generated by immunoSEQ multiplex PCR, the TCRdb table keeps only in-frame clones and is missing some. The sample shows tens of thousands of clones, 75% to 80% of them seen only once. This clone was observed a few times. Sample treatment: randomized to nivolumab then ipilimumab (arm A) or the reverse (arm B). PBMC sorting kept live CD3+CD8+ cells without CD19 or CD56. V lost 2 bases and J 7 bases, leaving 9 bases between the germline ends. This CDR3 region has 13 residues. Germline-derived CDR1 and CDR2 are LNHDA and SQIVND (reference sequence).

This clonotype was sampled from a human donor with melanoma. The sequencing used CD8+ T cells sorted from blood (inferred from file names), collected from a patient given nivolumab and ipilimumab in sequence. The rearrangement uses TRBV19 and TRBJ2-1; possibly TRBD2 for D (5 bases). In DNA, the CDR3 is TGTGCCAGTAGTATAACGACGGGGAATGAGCAGTTCTTC. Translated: CASSITTGNEQFF.